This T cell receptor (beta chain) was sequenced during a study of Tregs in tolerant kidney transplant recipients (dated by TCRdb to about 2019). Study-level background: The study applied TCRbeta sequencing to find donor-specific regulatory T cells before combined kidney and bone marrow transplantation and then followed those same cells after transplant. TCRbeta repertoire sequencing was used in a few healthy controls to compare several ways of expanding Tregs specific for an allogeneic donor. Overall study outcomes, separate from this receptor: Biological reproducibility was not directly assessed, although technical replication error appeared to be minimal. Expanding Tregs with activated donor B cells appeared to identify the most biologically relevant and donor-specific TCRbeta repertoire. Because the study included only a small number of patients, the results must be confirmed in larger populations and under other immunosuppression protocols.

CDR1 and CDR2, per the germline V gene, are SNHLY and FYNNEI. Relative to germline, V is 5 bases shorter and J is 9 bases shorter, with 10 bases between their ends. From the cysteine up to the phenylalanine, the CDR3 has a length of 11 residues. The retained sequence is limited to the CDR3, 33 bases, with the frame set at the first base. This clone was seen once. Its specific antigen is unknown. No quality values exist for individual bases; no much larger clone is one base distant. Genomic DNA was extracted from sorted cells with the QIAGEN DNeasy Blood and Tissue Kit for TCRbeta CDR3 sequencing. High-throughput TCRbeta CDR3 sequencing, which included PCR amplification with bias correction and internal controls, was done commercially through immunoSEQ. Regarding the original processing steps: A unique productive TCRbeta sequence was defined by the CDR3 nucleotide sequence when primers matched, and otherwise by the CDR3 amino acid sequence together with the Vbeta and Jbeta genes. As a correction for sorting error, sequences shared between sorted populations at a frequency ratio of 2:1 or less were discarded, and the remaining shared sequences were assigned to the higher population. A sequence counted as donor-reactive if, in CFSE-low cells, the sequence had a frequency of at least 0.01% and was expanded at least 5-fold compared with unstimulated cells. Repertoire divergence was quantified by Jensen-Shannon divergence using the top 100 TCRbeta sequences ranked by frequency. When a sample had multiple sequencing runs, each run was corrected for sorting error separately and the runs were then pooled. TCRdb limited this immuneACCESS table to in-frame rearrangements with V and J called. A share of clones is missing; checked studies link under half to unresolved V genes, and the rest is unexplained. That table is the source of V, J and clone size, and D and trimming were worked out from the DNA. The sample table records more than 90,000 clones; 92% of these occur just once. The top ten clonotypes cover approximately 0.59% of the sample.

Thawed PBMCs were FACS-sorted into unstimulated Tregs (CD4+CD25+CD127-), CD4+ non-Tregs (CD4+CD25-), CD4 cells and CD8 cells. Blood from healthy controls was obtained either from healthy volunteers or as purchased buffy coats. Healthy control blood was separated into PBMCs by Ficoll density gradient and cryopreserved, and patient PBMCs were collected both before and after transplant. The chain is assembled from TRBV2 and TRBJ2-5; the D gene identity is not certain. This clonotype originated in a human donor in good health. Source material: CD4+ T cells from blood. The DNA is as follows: TGTGCCAGCAGTACCCTTGGGTCCCAGTACTTC. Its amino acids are CASSTLGSQYF.